This T cell receptor (beta chain) was found in a study of T cells expressing NK-cell markers. Study at large: From sorted CD3+CD56+NKG2C+, CD3+CD56+NKG2C- and CD3+CD56-NKG2C+ T cells came the TCR beta repertoires. The study's findings and limits: In a handful of donors, dominant CD3+CD56+NKG2C+ clones formed about 1.0-8% of CD8+ cells. Also leading the CD3+CD56-NKG2C+ fraction in a handful of donors were these clonotypes.

TCRdb re-analyzed the 5' RACE reads; it lists each CDR3 protein once, without DNA. The sample includes under 200,000 distinct CDR3 sequences. CDR1 is SGHRS and CDR2 is YFSETQ in the germline V gene. This CDR3 has 15 residues. Regarding this clonotype: The antigen remains unidentified.

This rearrangement joins TRBV5-1 to TRBJ2-5; absent DNA, TCRdb's TRBD2 call cannot be checked. Source material: blood T cells: a sorted CD56 or NKG2C T cell subset, CD4+ or CD8+ T cells, or bulk PBMC T cells (not recorded which). This clonotype originated in a woman between 18 and 70 years old in good health. CDR3: CASSAASGGVETQYF.